Listed below are T cell receptor beta chains from one sample, sequenced in a study of control samples from healthy donors and cancer patients. Clones were read by immunoSEQ multiplex PCR, and TCRdb kept only the in-frame ones, dropping some. The sample contains tens of thousands of clones, 88% of which appear only once. The specimen sequenced was PBMCs. These receptors were collected from a man aged 50 or older with head and neck cancer. The CDR3 runs from the conserved cysteine through the conserved F or W.

v_call	cdr3_length	j_call	cdr3_aa
TRBV5-1	15	TRBJ1-1	CASSLGLQGNTEAFF
TRBV5-6	15	TRBJ2-5	CASRGLAGGQETQYF
TRBV7-8	19	TRBJ1-5	CASSLARLLVSVPGQPQHF
TRBV6-2/TRBV6-3	14	TRBJ1-6	CASSKQGEGSPLHF
TRBV28	14	TRBJ1-2	CASSPPTGRYGYTF
TRBV6-5	15	TRBJ1-1	CASARDGLMNTEAFF
TRBV4-1	15	TRBJ2-5	CASSQQTRTQETQYF
TRBV6-5	15	TRBJ1-4	CASSQETGHSEKLFF
TRBV28	13	TRBJ2-3	CASSPIGTDTQYF
TRBV3-1/TRBV3-2	19	TRBJ2-5	CASSQGGTGGPRGGETQYF
TRBV7-8	14	TRBJ1-2	CASSLDPGQAGYTF
TRBV9	15	TRBJ2-7	CASSVRSGTTYEQYF
TRBV11-2	16	TRBJ2-7	CASSITTGAGAYEQYF
TRBV23-1	15	TRBJ2-1	CASSQSLDRSHEQFF
TRBV6-1	14	TRBJ1-2	CASSETRQVYGYTF
TRBV6-5	15	TRBJ2-7	CASSSPGTPRDEQYF
TRBV7-8	14	TRBJ1-1	CASSAGFRDTEAFF
TRBV30	15	TRBJ2-5	CAWRLAGGYQETQYF
TRBV30	15	TRBJ2-1	CACTSSGRFYNEQFF
TRBV5-1	16	TRBJ2-5	CASSLVGGQGTNPQYF
TRBV5-1	16	TRBJ1-1	CASSLANLGTTSEAFF
TRBV6-5	13	TRBJ2-3	CASTGLGTDTQYF
TRBV15	17	TRBJ1-1	CATSRFTGQTMNTEAFF
TRBV6-1	17	TRBJ2-5	CASSVGLAGGSQKTQYF
TRBV27	11	TRBJ2-7	CATKDFHEQYF
TRBV27	16	TRBJ2-1	CASRPGLAGVHNEQFF
TRBV11-3	15	TRBJ2-1	CASSSGTGVWNEQFF
TRBV30	15	TRBJ2-3	CAWSVGFGGTDTQYF
TRBV5-4	17	TRBJ1-4	CASSLTGFVRRDEKLFF
TRBV29-1	11	TRBJ2-2	CSVRNTGELFF
TRBV7-9	14	TRBJ2-7	CASSLGAGGWEQYF
TRBV3-1/TRBV3-2	16	TRBJ1-4	CASVGTGGEAGEKLFF
TRBV5-6	16	TRBJ1-2	CASSLGARGGGYGYTF
TRBV6-1	17	TRBJ2-4	CASSEPGQGKAKNIQYF